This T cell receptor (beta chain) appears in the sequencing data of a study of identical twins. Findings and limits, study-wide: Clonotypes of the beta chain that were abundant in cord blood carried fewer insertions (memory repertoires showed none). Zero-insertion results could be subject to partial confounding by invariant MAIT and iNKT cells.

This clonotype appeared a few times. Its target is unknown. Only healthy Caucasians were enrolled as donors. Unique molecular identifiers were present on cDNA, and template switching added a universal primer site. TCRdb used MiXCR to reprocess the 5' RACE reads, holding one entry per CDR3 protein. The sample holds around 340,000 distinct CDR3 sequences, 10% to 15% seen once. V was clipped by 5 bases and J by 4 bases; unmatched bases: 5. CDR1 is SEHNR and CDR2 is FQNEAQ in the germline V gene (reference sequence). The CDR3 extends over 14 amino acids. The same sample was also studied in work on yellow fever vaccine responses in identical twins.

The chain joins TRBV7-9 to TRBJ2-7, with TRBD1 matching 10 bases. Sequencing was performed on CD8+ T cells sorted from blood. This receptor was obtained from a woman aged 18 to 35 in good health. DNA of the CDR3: TGTGCCAGCAGCGCCCGGGACAGGGGTTACGAGCAGTACTTC. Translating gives CASSARDRGYEQYF.